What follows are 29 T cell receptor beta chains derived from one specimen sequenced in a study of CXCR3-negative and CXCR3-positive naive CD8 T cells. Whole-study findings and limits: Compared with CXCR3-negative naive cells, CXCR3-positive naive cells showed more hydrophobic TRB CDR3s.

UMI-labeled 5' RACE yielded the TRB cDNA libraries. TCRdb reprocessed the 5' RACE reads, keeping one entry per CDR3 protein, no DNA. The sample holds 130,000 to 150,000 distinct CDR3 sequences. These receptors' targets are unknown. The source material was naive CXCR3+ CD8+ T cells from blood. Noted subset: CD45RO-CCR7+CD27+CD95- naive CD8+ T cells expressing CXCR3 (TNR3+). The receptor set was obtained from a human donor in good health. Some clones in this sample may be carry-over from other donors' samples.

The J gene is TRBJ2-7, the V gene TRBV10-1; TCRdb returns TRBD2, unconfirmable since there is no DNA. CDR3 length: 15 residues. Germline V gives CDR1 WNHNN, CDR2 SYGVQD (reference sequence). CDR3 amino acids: CASSESGVLGHEQYF.

The chain's CDR3 is CSAPVGLAGENTKTQYF. The J gene is TRBJ2-5, the V gene TRBV20-1; the D call from TCRdb, TRBD2, cannot be confirmed without DNA. Germline-derived CDR1 and CDR2 are DFQATT and SNEGSKA (reference sequence). CDR3 length equals 17 residues.

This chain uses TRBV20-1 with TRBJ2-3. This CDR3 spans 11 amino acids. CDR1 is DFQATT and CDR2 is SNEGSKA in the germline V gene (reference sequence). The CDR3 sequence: CSTSRGDTQYF.

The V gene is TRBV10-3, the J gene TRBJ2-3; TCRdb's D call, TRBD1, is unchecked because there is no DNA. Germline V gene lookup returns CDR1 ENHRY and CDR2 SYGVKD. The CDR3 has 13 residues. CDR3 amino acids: CAIRGQSTDTQYF.

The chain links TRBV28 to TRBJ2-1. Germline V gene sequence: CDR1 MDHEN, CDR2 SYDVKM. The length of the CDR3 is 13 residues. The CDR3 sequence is CASSLWTDNEQFF.

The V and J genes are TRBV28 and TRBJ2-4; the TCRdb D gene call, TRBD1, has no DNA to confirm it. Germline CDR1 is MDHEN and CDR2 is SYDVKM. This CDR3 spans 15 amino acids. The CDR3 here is CASSRRQGRLVIKYF. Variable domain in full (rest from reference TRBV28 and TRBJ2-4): DVKVTQSSRYLVKRTGEKVFLECVQDMDHENMFWYRQDPGLGLRLIYFSYDVKMKEKGDIPEGYSVSREKKERFSLILESASTNQTSMYLCASSRRQGRLVIKYFGAGTRLSVL.

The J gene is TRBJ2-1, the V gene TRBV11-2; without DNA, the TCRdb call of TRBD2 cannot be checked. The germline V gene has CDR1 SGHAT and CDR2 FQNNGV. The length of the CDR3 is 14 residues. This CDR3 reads CASSPGLVYNEQFF.

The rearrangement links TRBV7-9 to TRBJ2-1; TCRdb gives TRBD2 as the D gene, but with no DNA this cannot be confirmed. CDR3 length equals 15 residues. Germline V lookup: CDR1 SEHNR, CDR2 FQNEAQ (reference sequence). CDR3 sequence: CASSFWSGYDNEQFF.

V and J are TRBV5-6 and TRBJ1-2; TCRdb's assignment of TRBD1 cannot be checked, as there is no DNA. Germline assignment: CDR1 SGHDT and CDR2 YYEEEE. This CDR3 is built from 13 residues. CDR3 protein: CASSFDRDYGYTF.

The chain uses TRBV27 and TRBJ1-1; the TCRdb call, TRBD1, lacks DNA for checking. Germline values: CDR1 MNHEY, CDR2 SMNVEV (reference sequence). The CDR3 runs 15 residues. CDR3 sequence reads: CASSSRDRGLTEAFF.

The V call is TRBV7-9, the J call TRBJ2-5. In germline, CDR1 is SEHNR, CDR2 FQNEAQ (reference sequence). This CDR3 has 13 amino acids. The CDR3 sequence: CASRRFLQETQYF.

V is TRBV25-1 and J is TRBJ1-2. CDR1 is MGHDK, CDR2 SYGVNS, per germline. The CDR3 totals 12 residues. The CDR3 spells CASSGPAVGYTF.

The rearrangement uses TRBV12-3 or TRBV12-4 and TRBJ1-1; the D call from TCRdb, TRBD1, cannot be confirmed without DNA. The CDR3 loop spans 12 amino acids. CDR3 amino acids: CASSPQRGEAFF.

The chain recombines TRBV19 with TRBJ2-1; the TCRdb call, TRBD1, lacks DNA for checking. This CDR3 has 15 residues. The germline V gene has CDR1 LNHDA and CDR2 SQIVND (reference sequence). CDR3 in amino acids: CASTSDRGFRNEQFF.

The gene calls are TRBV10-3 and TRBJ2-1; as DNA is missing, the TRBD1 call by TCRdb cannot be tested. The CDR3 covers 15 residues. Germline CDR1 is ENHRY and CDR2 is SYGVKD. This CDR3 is CAISPLTSSYNEQFF.

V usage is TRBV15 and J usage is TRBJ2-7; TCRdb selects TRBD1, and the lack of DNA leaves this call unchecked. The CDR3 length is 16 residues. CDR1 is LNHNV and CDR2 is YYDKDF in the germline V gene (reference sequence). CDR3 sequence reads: CATSKVPGTESYEQYF. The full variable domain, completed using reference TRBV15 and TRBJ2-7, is DAMVIQNPRYQVTQFGKPVTLSCSQTLNHNVMYWYQQKSSQAPKLLFHYYDKDFNNEADTPDNFQSRRPNTSFCFLDIRSPGLGDTAMYLCATSKVPGTESYEQYFGPGTRLTVT.

The CDR3 is CAIGGQFGSSLLDTGELFF. This chain uses TRBV28 with TRBJ2-2; the D gene TCRdb calls, TRBD2, cannot be checked with no DNA. Germline V gene lookup returns CDR1 MDHEN and CDR2 SYDVKM. This CDR3 has 19 amino acids.

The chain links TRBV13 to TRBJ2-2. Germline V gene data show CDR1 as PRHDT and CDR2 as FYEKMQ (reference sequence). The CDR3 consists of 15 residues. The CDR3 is CASSTLRQSSWELFF.

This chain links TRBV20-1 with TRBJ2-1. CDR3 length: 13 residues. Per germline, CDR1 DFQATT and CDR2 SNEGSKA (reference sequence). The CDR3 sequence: CSARGVDYNEQFF.

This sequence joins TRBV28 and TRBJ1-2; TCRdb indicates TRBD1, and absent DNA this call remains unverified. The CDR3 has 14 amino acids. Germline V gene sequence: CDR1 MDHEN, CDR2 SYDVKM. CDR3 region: CASSGQGSWNGYTF.

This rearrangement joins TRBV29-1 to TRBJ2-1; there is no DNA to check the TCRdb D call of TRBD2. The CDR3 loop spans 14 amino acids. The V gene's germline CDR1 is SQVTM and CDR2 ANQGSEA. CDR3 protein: CSVDGGPSYNEQFF.

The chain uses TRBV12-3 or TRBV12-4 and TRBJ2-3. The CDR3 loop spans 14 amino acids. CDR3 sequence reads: CASSLGGEADTQYF.

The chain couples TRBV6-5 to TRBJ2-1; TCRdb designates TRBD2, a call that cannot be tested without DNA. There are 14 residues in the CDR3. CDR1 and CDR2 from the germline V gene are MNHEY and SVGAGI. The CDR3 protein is CASSFTSSSSEQFF.

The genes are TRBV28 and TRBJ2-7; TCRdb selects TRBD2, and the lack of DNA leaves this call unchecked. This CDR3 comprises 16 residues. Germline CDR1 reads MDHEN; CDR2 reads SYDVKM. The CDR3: CASSPGDSGLAYEQYF.

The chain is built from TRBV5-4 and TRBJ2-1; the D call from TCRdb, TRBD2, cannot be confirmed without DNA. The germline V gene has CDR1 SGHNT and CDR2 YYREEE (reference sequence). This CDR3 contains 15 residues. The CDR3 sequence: CASSLGPSGGNEQFF.

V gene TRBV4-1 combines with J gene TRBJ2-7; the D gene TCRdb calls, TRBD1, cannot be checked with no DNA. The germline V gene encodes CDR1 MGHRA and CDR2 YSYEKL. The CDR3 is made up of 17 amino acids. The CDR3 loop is CASSLPPGSLNSYEQYF.

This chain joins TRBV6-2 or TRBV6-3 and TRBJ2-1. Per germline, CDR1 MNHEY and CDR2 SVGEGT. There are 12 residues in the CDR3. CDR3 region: CASSTQYNEQFF.

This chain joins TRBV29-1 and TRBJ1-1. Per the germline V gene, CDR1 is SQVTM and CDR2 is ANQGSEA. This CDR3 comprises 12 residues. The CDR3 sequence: CSVEGTGAEAFF.

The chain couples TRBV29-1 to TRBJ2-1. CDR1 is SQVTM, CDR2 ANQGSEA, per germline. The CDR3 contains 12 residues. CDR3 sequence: CSVESSEGWQFF.